The clone carrying this T cell receptor (beta chain) turned up a few times. Antigen unknown. These data come from a study of cytomegalovirus exposure and HLA in healthy donors. The V segment lost 6 bases and the J segment 5 bases; nucleotides outside the gene matches: 15. CDR1 and CDR2 from the germline V gene are ENHRY and SYGVKD. The CDR3 runs to 17 residues. Primers: 60 Vbeta forward and 13 Jbeta reverse. The assay was immunoSEQ multiplex PCR, and TCRdb's table has in-frame clones only and misses some. This table has 85,000 to 120,000 clones, 75% appearing once. Study-wide results and limits: Later analysis demonstrated an association between a missense DCLRE1C variant and TCR beta V- and J-gene trimming. Relative to equally common others, HLA-associated TCR beta chains showed greater clonal expansion in a later analysis.

The receptor's source is a man aged 35 to 55 in good health and CMV-seronegative. Sequencing used PBMCs. V usage is TRBV10-3 and J usage is TRBJ2-1, with TRBD2 matching 8 bases. This CDR3 reads CAISEGPGVAGNNEQFF. For the CDR3, the DNA is TGTGCCATCAGCGAGGGACCTGGAGTAGCGGGGAACAATGAGCAGTTCTTC.